This T cell receptor (beta chain) was identified in a study of T cells in localized non-small cell lung cancer (dated by TCRdb to the early 2020s). For the study in its entirety: T cell repertoires of a few hundred early-stage NSCLC patients were analyzed, with tumors being compared against uninvolved tumor-adjacent lungs. The cohort consisted of roughly 240 treatment-naive NSCLC patients whose localized lung tumors had been resected. Of the NSCLC patients, around 130 were male and approximately 110 were female, and the mean age was around 70 years. What the study reported, not specific to this receptor: A median of approximately 55 of the top 100 tumor clones were detected in paired uninvolved adjacent lung, and some 30 of these tumor clones were also found among the top 100 clones of the paired uninvolved adjacent lung. Because the study design was exploratory, TCR variables were selected using unadjusted p-values without false-discovery rate correction. Higher T cell density in blood was associated with longer overall survival, whereas higher clonality in adjacent lung was associated with shorter survival. Because multi-region sequencing of the tumors was not done, intratumor heterogeneity could not be ruled out. Uninvolved tumor-adjacent lung showed the highest T cell clonality, higher than tumor, which suggests more focused antigenic responses in the adjacent lung.

At diagnosis, peripheral blood, uninvolved tumor-adjacent lung and tumor were collected and stored as a combination of fresh-frozen and FFPE material. For TCR repertoire profiling, blood samples were analyzed as peripheral blood mononuclear cells. Based on the germline V gene, the CDR1 and CDR2 sequences are SGHVS and FQNEAQ. The CDR3 spans 14 residues, from the cysteine through the phenylalanine. Kept here is only the CDR3 DNA, which spans 42 bases and is read in frame from base 1. V ends up 6 bases short and J 0 bases short, with an unmatched junction base count of 2. In the case of this clone: What antigen it recognizes has not been identified. Base-call qualities are not available, and no considerably larger clone is one nucleotide away.

The immunoSEQ Assay was used to sequence TCR beta CDR3 regions from DNA. From the authors' description of their analysis: To compute T cell density, TCR beta template counts were normalized to usable DNA, which was estimated by amplifying housekeeping genes. Richness was estimated with the preseqR package, extrapolating to 400,000 templates for PBMC samples and 120,000 templates for tissue samples. Clonality was calculated as one minus Pielou's evenness. Tissue-enriched TCRs were identified by differential abundance testing using productive amino-acid clonotypes, minimum total count 5 and alpha 0.1. The Jaccard Index and the Morisita Overlap Index were used to measure repertoire overlap between compartments. GLIPH clustered TCR beta CDR3s with public tetramer-defined viral CDR3s; viral motifs required at least three viral sequences plus V-gene enrichment. As stored in TCRdb, this immuneACCESS dataset retains in-frame rearrangements with V and J assigned. A fraction of the clones does not appear; measured against another copy, unresolved V genes explain less than half of the discrepancy, and the remainder lacks a known reason. Clonal size and the V and J genes are those of that table, whereas D and trimming came from the DNA. This sample has tens of thousands of clones in its table, and roughly 90% of those were observed once. Jointly, the top ten make up around 32% of the sample.

The rearranged chain carries TRBV7-8 and TRBJ2-7; the junction holds 10 bases that match TRBD2. The source material was peripheral blood, sampled before any cancer treatment. The receptor was isolated from a male donor aged 60 or over with stage I squamous cell lung carcinoma. The CDR3 reads CASRLAGNSYEQYF. The DNA sequence is TGTGCCAGCAGACTAGCGGGAAACTCCTACGAGCAGTACTTC.